These 25 T cell receptor beta chains were sequenced from one sample in a study of identical twins. TCRdb reprocessed the 5' RACE reads via MiXCR and lists one record per CDR3 protein. Here the sample spans about 220,000 distinct CDR3 sequences, 6% to 8.5% being singletons. Separately, the same data were catalogued under a study of yellow fever vaccine responses in identical twins.

Sequencing input: CD8+ T cells sorted from blood. These receptors all stem from a woman between 18 and 29 years old in good health.

In this sample, this clonotype turned up many times. The genes are TRBV4-1 and TRBJ1-1; no clear D gene. Between the trimmed V and J ends, which lost 1 base and 7 bases, there was a span of 10 bases. There are 13 residues in the CDR3. The V gene's germline CDR1 is MGHRA and CDR2 YSYEKL. This chain's CDR3 is CASSQAPLGEAFF. CDR3 in DNA: TGCGCCAGCAGCCAAGCTCCTTTAGGTGAAGCTTTCTTT.

This clonotype has at least ten counts. The chain links TRBV29-1 to TRBJ1-1, with 10 bases that match TRBD1. The V gene's germline CDR1 is SQVTM and CDR2 ANQGSEA. Germline trimming cut 7 bases from V and 4 bases from J; bases unmatched to any gene: 3. This CDR3 region has 12 residues. The DNA for the CDR3 is TGCAGCGGACAGGGGGCAAGCACTGAAGCTTTCTTT. As protein: CSGQGASTEAFF. Based on the CDR3 plus reference TRBV29-1 and TRBJ1-1, the full variable domain is SAVISQKPSRDICQRGTSLTIQCQVDSQVTMMFWYRQQPGQSLTLIATANQGSEATYESGFVIDKFPISRPNLTFSTLTVSNMSPEDSSIYLCSGQGASTEAFFGQGTRLTVV.

J is TRBJ2-7 and V is TRBV2, with 10 bases fitting TRBD2. The CDR3 runs to 17 residues. Germline V gene data show CDR1 as SNHLY and CDR2 as FYNNEI. The junction had 9 bases not matched to a gene; V was cut back by 4 bases and J by 0 bases. The CDR3 bases are TGTGCCAGCAGTGTTTGGACTAGCGGTTTTCGCTCCTACGAGCAGTACTTC. Its translation is CASSVWTSGFRSYEQYF.

This clonotype has more than one count but fewer than ten. The rearrangement uses TRBV20-1 and TRBJ1-2, with TRBD1 matching over 12 bases. The germline CDR1 and CDR2 sequences are DFQATT and SNEGSKA (reference sequence). The CDR3 loop spans 17 amino acids. The junction had 7 bases not matched to a gene; V was cut back by 1 base and J by 1 base. The CDR3 region is CSARAPGQGAHNYGYTF. DNA of the CDR3: TGCAGTGCTAGAGCTCCGGGACAGGGGGCCCATAACTATGGCTACACCTTC.

This clonotype showed up many times. J is TRBJ1-1 and V is TRBV29-1, with 8 bases lining up with TRBD1. V trimming: 6 bases; J trimming: 5 bases; junction bases outside the gene matches: 5. Germline V gene sequence: CDR1 SQVTM, CDR2 ANQGSEA. CDR3 length equals 12 residues. CDR3 loop: CSVDRGLTEAFF. DNA for the CDR3: TGCAGCGTCGACAGGGGTTTGACTGAAGCTTTCTTT.

The chain carries TRBV7-7 and TRBJ2-2, with D unresolved. The CDR3 sequence is 14 residues long. In germline, CDR1 is SSHAT, CDR2 FNYEAQ (reference sequence). V lost 5 bases, J lost 6 bases, and 13 bases lay in between. The CDR3 DNA is TGTGCCAGCAGCGCACGAAAAGTGGCCGGGGAGCTGTTTTTT. This encodes CASSARKVAGELFF.

This clonotype has ten or more counts. The chain couples TRBV4-1 to TRBJ2-7; 8 nucleotides match TRBD2. Germline CDR1 MGHRA, CDR2 YSYEKL. The J segment lost 2 bases and the V segment lost 4 bases, leaving 4 bases of the junction unmatched. This CDR3 spans 14 amino acids. The CDR3 nucleotides are TGCGCCAGCAGCCCGTTAGCGGGAACCTACGAGCAGTACTTC. Translated: CASSPLAGTYEQYF.

This clonotype occurred a few times. This rearrangement joins TRBV7-2 to TRBJ2-7, with D perhaps matching TRBD1 or TRBD2 (5 bases each). V lost 4 bases and J lost 7, with 17 bases in between. The germline gives CDR1 SGHTA, CDR2 FQGNSA. The CDR3 spans 14 residues. The CDR3 sequence: CASSSRKGEREQYF. The CDR3 coding sequence is TGTGCCAGCAGCTCCAGAAAAGGGGAGAGGGAGCAGTACTTC.

This chain joins TRBV6-1 and TRBJ2-5; 8 nucleotides agree with TRBD2. V shed 4 bases, J shed 6 bases, and the junction held 7 bases outside the gene matches. Germline V gene data show CDR1 as MNHNS and CDR2 as SASEGT. The CDR3 length is 14 residues. CDR3 DNA sequence: TGTGCCAGCAGTGTAGCGGGGCTCCCCCAGACCCAGTACTTC. It specifies CASSVAGLPQTQYF.

This chain connects TRBV7-9 to TRBJ2-7; TRBD1 matches at 9 bases. Trimming cost V 4 bases and J 4 bases; bases outside gene matches: 8. The CDR3 length is 15 residues. The germline gives CDR1 SEHNR, CDR2 FQNEAQ (reference sequence). In nucleotides, the CDR3 is TGTGCCAGCAGCTCTCCGGGACAGGGTAGATACGAGCAGTACTTC. This codes for CASSSPGQGRYEQYF.

This clonotype has more than one count but fewer than ten. This sequence joins TRBV3-1 and TRBJ2-1, with D hard to call. The CDR3 is 17 amino acids. V dropped 0 bases and J dropped 4 bases, with 16 bases sitting between them. Per the germline V gene, CDR1 is LGHDT and CDR2 is YNNKEL (reference sequence). The CDR3 spells CASSQDERLGPYNEQFF. CDR3 bases: TGTGCCAGCAGCCAAGATGAGAGGTTAGGACCGTACAATGAGCAGTTCTTC.

The table lists this clonotype with many counts. V gene TRBV29-1 combines with J gene TRBJ2-1; D may be TRBD1 or TRBD2 (5 bases each). This CDR3 spans 15 amino acids. CDR1 is SQVTM and CDR2 is ANQGSEA in the germline V gene. V gave up 7 bases and J gave up 8 bases, with 24 bases separating them. The CDR3 protein is CSATRDPGEGDEQFF. The CDR3, as DNA: TGCAGCGCGACCCGGGACCCCGGAGAAGGCGATGAGCAGTTCTTC.

The gene calls are TRBV15 and TRBJ2-1, with D perhaps TRBD1 (5 bases). V lost 2 bases to trimming and J lost 1 base, with 15 bases between them. The V gene's germline CDR1 is LNHNV and CDR2 YYDKDF (reference sequence). This CDR3 is built from 17 residues. CDR3 coding DNA: TGTGCCACCAGCAGACCCTCTGACAGCTTATCCTACAATGAGCAGTTCTTC. It translates to CATSRPSDSLSYNEQFF.

J is TRBJ2-7 and V is TRBV6-1; D might be TRBD1 (6 bases). V was cut by 7 bases and J by 4 bases, with 20 bases left in between. Germline V lookup: CDR1 MNHNS, CDR2 SASEGT. CDR3 length equals 15 residues. The CDR3 region has the DNA TGTGCCAGCACCTCCCCCCACGGACAGAGATACGAGCAGTACTTC. This encodes CASTSPHGQRYEQYF.

This clonotype was counted at least ten times. The rearrangement uses TRBV28 and TRBJ2-2; tentatively, D is TRBD1 (6 bases). Trimming shortened V by 1 base and J by 5 bases, and 11 bases separated the two germline ends. The CDR3 length is 15 residues. In germline, CDR1 is MDHEN, CDR2 SYDVKM. The CDR3, as DNA: TGTGCCAGCAGTTTATCAGGGGTTGCAACCGGGGAGCTGTTTTTT. Translation gives CASSLSGVATGELFF.

This clonotype was recorded many times. The gene calls are TRBV5-5 and TRBJ2-1, with 8 nucleotides matching TRBD1. The CDR3 runs 16 residues. V was pared by 1 base and J by 6 bases, with 9 bases of the junction left unmatched. CDR1 is SGHKS, CDR2 YYEKEE, per germline (reference sequence). The CDR3 protein is CASSLIPQGAPNEQFF. Written as DNA, the CDR3 is TGTGCCAGCAGCTTGATCCCCCAGGGGGCACCCAATGAGCAGTTCTTC.

This clonotype was counted only a few times. The V call is TRBV20-1, the J call TRBJ1-6, with D maybe TRBD1 (5 bases). CDR3 size: 16 residues. With 6 bases removed from V and 2 bases from J, the gap between germline ends came to 17 bases. Per the germline V gene, CDR1 is DFQATT and CDR2 is SNEGSKA (reference sequence). Here the CDR3 DNA reads TGCAGTGCCACTCCTTTGGGGCACACCTATAATTCACCCCTCCACTTT. Its protein is CSATPLGHTYNSPLHF.

This clonotype was detected a few times. The V and J genes are TRBV6-5 and TRBJ2-7; D may be TRBD1 (5 bases). CDR3 length: 14 amino acids. Germline V gene lookup returns CDR1 MNHEY and CDR2 SVGAGI. V shed 2 bases and J shed 2 bases, with 10 bases lying between them. The CDR3 here is CASSYGQGTYEQYF. The CDR3 nucleotides are TGTGCCAGCAGTTACGGTCAGGGTACCTACGAGCAGTACTTC.

The chain uses TRBV4-1 and TRBJ2-3; the D is unclear. From germline, CDR1 is MGHRA and CDR2 YSYEKL. CDR3 length equals 16 residues. V was clipped by 0 bases and J by 4 bases, with 14 bases between them. The CDR3 spells CASSQEARSSADTQYF. In DNA, the CDR3 is TGCGCCAGCAGCCAAGAGGCCCGTTCATCCGCAGATACGCAGTATTTT.

In its sample, this clonotype was seen many times. The chain carries TRBV7-2 and TRBJ2-7, with 7 positions matching TRBD2. The CDR3 runs to 15 residues. Germline loops: CDR1 SGHTA, CDR2 FQGNSA. J gave up 5 bases and V 6 bases, and 13 bases lay outside the gene matches. In nucleotides, the CDR3 is TGTGCCAGCAGTTATAGACTAGCTGGAGATCACGAGCAGTACTTC. Its translation: CASSYRLAGDHEQYF. Complete variable domain (other parts from reference TRBV7-2 and TRBJ2-7): GAGVSQSPSNKVTEKGKDVELRCDPISGHTALYWYRQSLGQGLEFLIYFQGNSAPDKSGLPSDRFSAERTGGSVSTLTIQRTQQEDSAVYLCASSYRLAGDHEQYFGPGTRLTVT.

There are many counts of this clonotype. The chain links TRBV12-3 or TRBV12-4 to TRBJ2-1; 8 nucleotides align to TRBD2. CDR3 length: 15 residues. V gave up 2 bases and J gave up 3 bases; unmatched junction bases: 3. The CDR3 bases are TGTGCCAGCAGTTTACCCCTAGCGGGCTACAATGAGCAGTTCTTC. It translates to CASSLPLAGYNEQFF.

This clonotype was found many times. The V call is TRBV28, the J call TRBJ1-1; 7 bases agree with TRBD1. V was clipped by 3 bases and J by 1 base; unmatched bases: 8. Germline V gene lookup returns CDR1 MDHEN and CDR2 SYDVKM. This CDR3 spans 16 amino acids. CDR3 sequence reads: CASSFDRVAGNTEAFF. The DNA for the CDR3 is TGTGCCAGCAGTTTCGACAGGGTAGCGGGGAACACTGAAGCTTTCTTT.

At least ten counts were recorded for this clonotype. The chain carries TRBV27 and TRBJ2-1; D gene unclear. V was pared by 3 bases and J by 6 bases, with 9 bases between. The CDR3 has 13 residues. CDR1 is MNHEY and CDR2 is SMNVEV in the germline V gene (reference sequence). The DNA for the CDR3 is TGTGCCAGCAGTTTTGGCTACCTCAATGAGCAGTTCTTC. It codes for CASSFGYLNEQFF.

This chain connects TRBV7-8 to TRBJ2-7, with D perhaps TRBD2 (6 bases). Trimming removed 5 bases at V and 3 bases at J, with 14 bases between. CDR1 SGHVS and CDR2 FQNEAQ come from the germline V gene. The CDR3 is 14 residues long. The CDR3 region has the DNA TGTGCCAGCAGCCTAGAAGGCGGGGACTACGAGCAGTACGTC. Translated: CASSLEGGDYEQYV.

This clonotype was seen only once. It may be a read error: a sequence one base away is much more abundant. This sequence joins TRBV4-1 and TRBJ1-4; 8 positions match TRBD1. Germline CDR1 is MGHRA and CDR2 is YSYEKL. The CDR3 loop spans 14 amino acids. The CDR3: CASSLTGVNEKQFF. In nucleotides, the CDR3 is TGCGCCAGCAGCCTGACAGGGGTCAATGAAAAACAGTTTTTT.